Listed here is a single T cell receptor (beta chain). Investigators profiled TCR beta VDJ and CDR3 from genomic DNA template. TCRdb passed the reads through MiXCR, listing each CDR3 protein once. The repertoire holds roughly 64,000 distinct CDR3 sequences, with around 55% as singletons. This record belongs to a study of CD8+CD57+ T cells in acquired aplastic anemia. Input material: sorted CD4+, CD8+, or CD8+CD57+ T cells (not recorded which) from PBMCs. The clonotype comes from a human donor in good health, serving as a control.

CDR3 protein: CASSPAASSVTSVSYEQYF. CDR3 DNA sequence: TGTGCCAGCAGCCCGGCGGCCAGCAGCGTTACTAGTGTCTCCTACGAGCAGTACTTC. This chain links TRBV11-2 with TRBJ2-7, with D perhaps TRBD2 (5 bases). This CDR3 region has 19 residues. V was cut by 5 bases and J by 0 bases, with 26 bases left in between. The germline V gene encodes CDR1 SGHAT and CDR2 FQNNGV.